The next 27 T cell receptor beta chains were all read from a single sample in a study of T-cell memory formation after mild COVID-19. TCRdb analysed the 5' RACE reads with MiXCR anew, one entry per CDR3 protein. The table lists more than 250,000 distinct CDR3 sequences, 15% to 20% of them singletons. Sequencing used PBMCs or a T cell subset sorted from them (not recorded which). These receptor sequences come from a man aged 18 to 29 who had mild COVID-19 (a few samples of this study predate the infection). Cell type and time point are not known.

This clonotype occurred a few times. V is TRBV20-1 and J is TRBJ2-4; D gene ambiguous. Germline CDR1 is DFQATT and CDR2 is SNEGSKA (reference sequence). V lost 6 bases to trimming and J lost 0 bases, with 12 bases between them. This CDR3 is built from 14 residues. CDR3 sequence reads: CSARGVLAKNIQYF. CDR3 coding DNA: TGCAGTGCCCGTGGGGTATTAGCCAAAAACATTCAGTACTTC.

The rearrangement joins TRBV4-1 to TRBJ2-5, with D perhaps matching TRBD2 (5 bases). CDR1 MGHRA and CDR2 YSYEKL come from the germline V gene. Trimming cost V 6 bases and J 2 bases, with 22 bases left between them. The CDR3 is made up of 17 amino acids. Here the CDR3 reads CASSPSGVGDFQETQYF. For the CDR3, the DNA is TGCGCCAGCAGTCCAAGCGGTGTGGGCGACTTTCAAGAGACCCAGTACTTC.

The chain couples TRBV5-6 to TRBJ1-6; TRBD1 matches 11 bases. The CDR3 runs to 16 residues. Germline CDR1 and CDR2: SGHDT and YYEEEE. J lost 10 bases, V lost 0 bases, and 6 bases had no gene match. The CDR3 is CASSLGPGQGESPLHF. The CDR3 bases are TGTGCCAGCAGCTTGGGCCCGGGACAGGGGGAATCACCCCTCCACTTT.

The sample holds one count of this clonotype. The V and J genes are TRBV20-1 and TRBJ1-6; no firm D call. Trimming took off 1 base at V and 7 bases at J, with 20 bases between the two ends. The germline CDR1 and CDR2 sequences are DFQATT and SNEGSKA (reference sequence). This CDR3 comprises 17 residues. As DNA, the CDR3 is TGCAGTGCTAGAGCCGGGAGCGCGTTTCGGGTAAATTCACCCCTCCACTTT. It translates to CSARAGSAFRVNSPLHF.

In its sample, this clonotype was seen once. The CDR3 protein is CASSVWRDYGYTF. The CDR3, as DNA: TGTGCCAGCAGCGTATGGAGGGACTATGGCTACACCTTC. The rearrangement links TRBV5-8 to TRBJ1-2; D is undetermined. V lost 4 bases and J lost 3, with 10 bases in between. This CDR3 has 13 residues. CDR1 and CDR2 (germline): SGHTS, YDEGEE.

The gene calls are TRBV6-2 or TRBV6-3 and TRBJ1-1; no definite D call. The CDR3 loop spans 16 amino acids. The germline V gene encodes CDR1 MNHEY and CDR2 SVGEGT. Trimming removed 3 bases at V and 5 bases at J, with 19 bases between. Written as DNA, the CDR3 is TGTGCCAGCAGTTATATAGGAATATCTCGGCGGACTGAAGCTTTCTTT. It yields the protein CASSYIGISRRTEAFF.

This clonotype has just a few counts. The chain employs TRBV2 and TRBJ1-6, with a weak D call TRBD1 (5 bases). This CDR3 is 12 amino acids long. Germline CDR1 and CDR2: SNHLY and FYNNEI. Trimming took 6 bases from V and 11 from J, leaving 11 bases between them. CDR3 nucleotides: TGTGCCAGCAGGGGGACGGGGACACCCCTCCACTTT. Protein: CASRGTGTPLHF.

The chain employs TRBV5-1 and TRBJ1-1; D remains unclear. CDR1 is SGHRS, CDR2 YFSETQ, per germline. The V end was cut by 4 bases, the J end by 1 base, with 14 bases between. The CDR3 runs 15 residues. The CDR3 nucleotides are TGCGCCAGCAGCGCGACCGCACGCCCGAACACTGAAGCTTTCTTT. Its protein product is CASSATARPNTEAFF.

This clonotype was counted between two and nine times. This sequence joins TRBV5-6 and TRBJ2-1; the D is unclear. Germline assignment: CDR1 SGHDT and CDR2 YYEEEE. The CDR3 loop spans 15 amino acids. Trimming left V 2 bases short and J 3 bases short, with 12 bases between. CDR3 sequence: CASSLGLVNYNEQFF. The CDR3 bases are TGTGCCAGCAGCTTAGGGCTAGTCAACTACAATGAGCAGTTCTTC.

The chain uses TRBV9 and TRBJ2-3; possible D gene TRBD2, 5 bases. CDR1 is SGDLS and CDR2 is YYNGEE in the germline V gene. Trimming took 3 bases from V and 4 from J, leaving 9 bases between them. The CDR3 contains 13 residues. The DNA for the CDR3 is TGTGCCAGCAGCGGAGAACTAGCAGATACGCAGTATTTT. Protein product: CASSGELADTQYF.

The table lists this clonotype with a few counts. This chain uses TRBV7-2 with TRBJ2-5, with 11 positions matching TRBD2. Germline CDR1 reads SGHTA; CDR2 reads FQGNSA. This CDR3 has 16 residues. V lost 3 bases and J lost 5; bases outside the gene matches: 8. CDR3 nucleotide sequence: TGTGCCAGCAGCTTTAGCGGGGGGGCCTGGGTTGAGACCCAGTACTTC. Translated: CASSFSGGAWVETQYF. The full variable domain, rest sourced from reference TRBV7-2 and TRBJ2-5, is GAGVSQSPSNKVTEKGKDVELRCDPISGHTALYWYRQSLGQGLEFLIYFQGNSAPDKSGLPSDRFSAERTGGSVSTLTIQRTQQEDSAVYLCASSFSGGAWVETQYFGPGTRLLVL.

This clonotype was counted a few times. The chain is built from TRBV10-3 and TRBJ2-7; the D is unclear. CDR1 is ENHRY and CDR2 is SYGVKD in the germline V gene. The CDR3 spans 11 residues. Trimming removed 0 bases at V and 9 bases at J, with 6 bases between. The CDR3 DNA follows: TGTGCCATCAGTGAGTCGCCGGCGCAGTACTTC. This translates into CAISESPAQYF.

This clonotype was picked up many times. The chain uses TRBV18 and TRBJ2-7, with D hard to call. The germline V gene encodes CDR1 KGHSH and CDR2 LQKENI. The germline V and J ends were trimmed by 5 bases and 6 bases, with 8 bases remaining between them. The CDR3 covers 11 residues. CDR3 region: CASSSYGEQYF. The CDR3 DNA reads as TGTGCCAGCTCATCGTATGGCGAGCAGTACTTC.

This rearrangement joins TRBV7-9 to TRBJ1-1; D is ambiguous. Germline V lookup: CDR1 SEHNR, CDR2 FQNEAQ (reference sequence). V was shortened by 4 bases and J by 0 bases, with 9 bases between the two germline ends. This CDR3 is built from 14 residues. CDR3 protein: CASSWISMNTEAFF. CDR3 coding DNA: TGTGCCAGCAGCTGGATCAGTATGAACACTGAAGCTTTCTTT.

The chain has TRBV7-6 and TRBJ2-7; the D gene is possibly TRBD2 (5 bases). The CDR3 length is 13 residues. Trimming removed 3 bases from V and 6 bases from J, with 12 bases in between. The germline CDR1 and CDR2 sequences are SGHVS and FNYEAQ. The CDR3 region is CASSLAMGSEQYF. The CDR3 nucleotides are TGTGCCAGCAGCTTGGCGATGGGGAGCGAGCAGTACTTC.

This clonotype came up a few times. This chain joins TRBV7-9 and TRBJ2-2; D gene unclear. CDR1 SEHNR and CDR2 FQNEAQ come from the germline V gene (reference sequence). This CDR3 region has 15 residues. Trimming left V 4 bases short and J 1 base short, with 10 bases between. The CDR3 DNA sequence: TGTGCCAGCAGCTGGGCATTCAAGAACACCGGGGAGCTGTTTTTT. Its protein product is CASSWAFKNTGELFF.

The genes are TRBV6-5 and TRBJ2-2; 9 nucleotides line up with TRBD1. Per the germline V gene, CDR1 is MNHEY and CDR2 is SVGAGI. The junction had 12 bases not matched to a gene; V was cut back by 6 bases and J by 7 bases. The CDR3 is 16 amino acids. The CDR3 nucleotides read TGTGCCAGCAGGCTTTTCCCGGGACAGGGTAACGGGGAGCTGTTTTTT. Amino acid sequence: CASRLFPGQGNGELFF.

The chain uses TRBV12-3 or TRBV12-4 and TRBJ2-7; D tentatively reads TRBD1 or TRBD2 (6 bases each). The CDR3 sequence is 14 residues long. The V and J ends lost 2 bases and 2 bases respectively, with 10 bases between them. CDR3 in amino acids: CASSLMEGAYEQYV. CDR3 in DNA: TGTGCCAGCAGTTTAATGGAGGGGGCCTACGAGCAGTACGTC.

The CDR3 spells CASSQGGTGAEAFF. The DNA for the CDR3 is TGCGCCAGCAGCCAAGGAGGGACAGGGGCTGAAGCTTTCTTT. This chain connects TRBV4-3 to TRBJ1-1; 10 bases line up with TRBD1. CDR3 size: 14 residues. The V gene end was trimmed by 1 base and the J gene end by 6 bases; junction bases not matched to a gene: 2. Germline CDR1 and CDR2: LGHNA and YSLEER.

The chain combines TRBV5-5 with TRBJ1-1; D may be TRBD1 (6 bases). V was clipped by 2 bases and J by 1 base, with 21 bases between them. The CDR3 loop spans 18 amino acids. Germline V CDR1 and CDR2: SGHKS, YYEKEE (reference sequence). The CDR3 here is CASSFLIWTADRNTEAFF. The CDR3 DNA reads TGTGCCAGCAGCTTTCTCATCTGGACAGCGGATAGGAACACTGAAGCTTTCTTT.

This clonotype was counted only a few times. The chain recombines TRBV20-1 with TRBJ1-6; D unresolved. Germline assignment: CDR1 DFQATT and CDR2 SNEGSKA (reference sequence). The CDR3 has 11 residues. The ends were cut back, 6 bases at V and 8 bases at J, with 8 bases in the middle. This CDR3 reads CSAEHDSPLHF. The CDR3 nucleotides are TGCAGTGCGGAACATGATTCACCCCTCCACTTT.

The V and J genes are TRBV21-1 and TRBJ1-6; the table's D gene call, TRBD1, was not cross checked with the DNA. TRBV21-1 is marked as a pseudogene. This CDR3 is 11 amino acids long. The CDR3 spells CASRRGSPLHF. The CDR3 nucleotides are TGTGCCAGCCGACGGGGGTCACCCCTCCACTTT.

This rearrangement joins TRBV6-2 or TRBV6-3 to TRBJ2-7; D possibly corresponds to TRBD1 (6 bases). CDR3 size: 11 residues. Germline V lookup: CDR1 MNHEY, CDR2 SVGEGT. V was pared by 5 bases and J by 8 bases, with 10 bases between. The CDR3 reads CASSDRDKQYV. CDR3 DNA: TGTGCCAGCAGTGACCGGGACAAGCAGTACGTC.

This clonotype was seen a handful of times. The V gene is TRBV18, the J gene TRBJ2-1; 8 bases map to TRBD1. Per the germline V gene, CDR1 is KGHSH and CDR2 is LQKENI. The CDR3 is made up of 13 amino acids. V lost 7 bases, J lost 6 bases, and 5 bases stayed unmatched. DNA for the CDR3: TGTGCCAGCTTACCCGGGACAGGCAATGAGCAGTTCTTC. Protein sequence: CASLPGTGNEQFF.

This clonotype was observed a few times. The V call is TRBV6-5, the J call TRBJ1-2; no firm D call. The ends were cut back, 7 bases at V and 3 bases at J, with 12 bases in the middle. The length of the CDR3 is 13 residues. Germline loops: CDR1 MNHEY, CDR2 SVGAGI. Here the CDR3 DNA reads TGTGCCAGCAACTCCGAAGGGTACTATGGCTACACCTTC. Amino acids: CASNSEGYYGYTF.

The chain carries TRBV5-1 and TRBJ2-3, with D perhaps matching TRBD1 (6 bases). Germline V gives CDR1 SGHRS, CDR2 YFSETQ. CDR3 length equals 16 residues. Deletions cut 4 bases from V and 0 bases from J, with 15 bases between. The CDR3 bases are TGCGCCAGCAGCCCACCGGACAGTCCAAGCACAGATACGCAGTATTTT. Translated: CASSPPDSPSTDTQYF.

The chain combines TRBV7-2 with TRBJ1-4; D is possibly TRBD1 (6 bases). This CDR3 has 15 amino acids. Germline V gene lookup returns CDR1 SGHTA and CDR2 FQGNSA. Trimming stripped 3 bases from V and 4 bases from J, with 12 bases between. CDR3 DNA: TGTGCCAGCAGCTTGAGGGGGGTGAGTAATGAAAAACTGTTTTTT. Translated, it gives CASSLRGVSNEKLFF. The complete variable domain, with remaining parts taken from reference TRBV7-2 and TRBJ1-4, reads GAGVSQSPSNKVTEKGKDVELRCDPISGHTALYWYRQSLGQGLEFLIYFQGNSAPDKSGLPSDRFSAERTGGSVSTLTIQRTQQEDSAVYLCASSLRGVSNEKLFFGSGTQLSVL.